This record concerns one T cell receptor (beta chain) sequence. Its specificity is not known. These data belong to a study of human T cells and chemical hapten exposure. Study-level points and caveats: Relative to controls, expanded TCRs formed significantly more large CDR3 similarity clusters. Patch test score rose with PT1 expanded TCRs, significant at 8, 16, 32, not 4.

As to time point: pre-sensitization, week 0. Treatment defined: therapeutic diphenylcyclopropenone sensitization with weekly scalp DPC. Study processing details: TCR counts had a median of about 92,000 per sample and spanned about 23,224 to 750,000. Via MiXCR, TCRdb re-called the RACE reads, giving one row per CDR3 protein. The authors' filters were not applied to this entry. This sample has around 250,000 distinct CDR3 sequences, with more than 6.5% found just once. CDR1 and CDR2 from the germline V gene are SQVTM and ANQGSEA. This CDR3 has 13 residues. Trimming took off 4 bases at V and 0 bases at J, with 8 bases between the two ends.

Sequences were derived from whole blood, sampled in connection with sensitization to the hapten diphenylcyclopropenone (DPC). The source of this sequence is a woman between 40 and 55 years old with alopecia areata. Some clones in this sample may be carry-over from other donors' samples. The chain links TRBV29-1 to TRBJ2-3; D call uncertain. CDR3 protein: CSVAPVSTDTQYF. In DNA, the CDR3 is TGCAGCGTTGCCCCGGTGAGCACAGATACGCAGTATTTT.